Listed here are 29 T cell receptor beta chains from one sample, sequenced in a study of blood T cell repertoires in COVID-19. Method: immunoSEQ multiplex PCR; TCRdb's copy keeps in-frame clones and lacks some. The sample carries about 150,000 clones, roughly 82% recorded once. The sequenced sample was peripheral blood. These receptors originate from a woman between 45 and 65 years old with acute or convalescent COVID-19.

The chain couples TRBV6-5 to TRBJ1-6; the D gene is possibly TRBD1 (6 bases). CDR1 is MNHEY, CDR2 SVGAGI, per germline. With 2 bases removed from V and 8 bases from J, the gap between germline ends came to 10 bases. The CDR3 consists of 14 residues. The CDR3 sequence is CASSYDRRHSPLHF. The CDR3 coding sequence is TGTGCCAGCAGTTACGACAGGCGGCATTCACCCCTCCACTTT.

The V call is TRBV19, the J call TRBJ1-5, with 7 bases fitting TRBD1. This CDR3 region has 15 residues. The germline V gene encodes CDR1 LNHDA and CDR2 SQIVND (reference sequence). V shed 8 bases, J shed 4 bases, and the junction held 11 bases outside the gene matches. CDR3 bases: TGTGCCAGTTCGCGGGACAGACTACTTAATCAGCCCCAGCATTTT. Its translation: CASSRDRLLNQPQHF. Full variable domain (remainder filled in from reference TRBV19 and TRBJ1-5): DGGITQSPKYLFRKEGQNVTLSCEQNLNHDAMYWYRQDPGQGLRLIYYSQIVNDFQKGDIAEGYSVSREKKESFPLTVTSAQKNPTAFYLCASSRDRLLNQPQHFGDGTRLSIL.

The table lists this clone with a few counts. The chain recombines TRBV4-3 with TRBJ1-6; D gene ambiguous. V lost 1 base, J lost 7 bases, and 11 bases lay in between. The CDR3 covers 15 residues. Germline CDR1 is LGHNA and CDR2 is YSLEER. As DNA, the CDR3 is TGCGCCAGCAGCCAAGGCCCAGCGATCAATTCACCCCTCCACTTT. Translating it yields CASSQGPAINSPLHF.

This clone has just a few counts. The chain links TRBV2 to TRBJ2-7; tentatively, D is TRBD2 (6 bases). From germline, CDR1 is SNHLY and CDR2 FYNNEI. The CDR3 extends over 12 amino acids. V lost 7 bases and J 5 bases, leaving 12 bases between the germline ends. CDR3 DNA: TGTGCCAGCAACGAGTGGGGGGACGAGCAGTACTTC. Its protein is CASNEWGDEQYF.

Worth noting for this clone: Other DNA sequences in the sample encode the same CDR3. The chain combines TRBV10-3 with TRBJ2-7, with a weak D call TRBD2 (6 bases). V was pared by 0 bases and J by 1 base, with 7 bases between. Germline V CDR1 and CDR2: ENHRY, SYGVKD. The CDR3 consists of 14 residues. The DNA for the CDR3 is TGTGCCATCAGTGAGTCGGGGGGATCCTACGAGCAGTACTTC. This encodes CAISESGGSYEQYF.

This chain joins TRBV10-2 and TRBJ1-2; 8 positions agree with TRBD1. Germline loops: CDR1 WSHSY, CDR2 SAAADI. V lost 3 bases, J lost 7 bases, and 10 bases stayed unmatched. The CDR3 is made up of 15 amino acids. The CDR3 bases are TGCGCCAGCAGTGACCTAGGACAGGGAAGGAGTGGCTACACCTTC. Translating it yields CASSDLGQGRSGYTF.

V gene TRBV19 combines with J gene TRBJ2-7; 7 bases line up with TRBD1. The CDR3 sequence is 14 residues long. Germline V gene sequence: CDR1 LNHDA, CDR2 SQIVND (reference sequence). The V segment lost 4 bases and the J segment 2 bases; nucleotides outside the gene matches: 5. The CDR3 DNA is TGTGCCAGTAGTAGACAGGGTAGCCCCTACGAGCAGTACTTC. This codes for CASSRQGSPYEQYF.

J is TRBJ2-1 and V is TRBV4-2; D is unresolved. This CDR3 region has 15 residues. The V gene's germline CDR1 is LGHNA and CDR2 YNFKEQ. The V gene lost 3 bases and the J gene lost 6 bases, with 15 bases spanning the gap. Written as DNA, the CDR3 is TGTGCCAGCAGCCAGGGCCGCCGAGAAATCAATGAGCAGTTCTTC. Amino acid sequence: CASSQGRREINEQFF.

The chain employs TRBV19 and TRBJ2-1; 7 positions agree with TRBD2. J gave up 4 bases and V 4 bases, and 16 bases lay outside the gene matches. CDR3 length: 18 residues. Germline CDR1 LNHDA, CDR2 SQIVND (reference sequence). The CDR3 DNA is TGTGCCAGTAGTAGGGGGGGAATAAGTACACCAAGATACAATGAGCAGTTCTTC. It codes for CASSRGGISTPRYNEQFF.

The CDR3 sequence: CASSPPGSASPLHF. The CDR3 DNA sequence: TGTGCCAGCAGCCCCCCAGGTTCCGCTTCACCCCTCCACTTT. The chain combines TRBV28 with TRBJ1-6; the D is unclear. The CDR3 runs to 14 residues. V shed 6 bases and J shed 9 bases, with 15 bases lying between them. CDR1 and CDR2 (germline): MDHEN, SYDVKM.

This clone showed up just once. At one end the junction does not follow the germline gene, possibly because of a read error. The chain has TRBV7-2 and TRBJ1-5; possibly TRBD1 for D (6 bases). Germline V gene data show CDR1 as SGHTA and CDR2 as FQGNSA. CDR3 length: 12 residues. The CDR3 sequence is CASSLEVGTLFF. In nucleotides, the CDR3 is TGTGCCAGCAGCTTAGAGGTCGGGACATTATTTTTT.

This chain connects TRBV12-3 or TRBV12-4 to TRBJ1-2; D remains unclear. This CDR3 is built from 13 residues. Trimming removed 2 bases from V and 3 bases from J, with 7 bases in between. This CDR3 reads CASSLQRHYGYTF. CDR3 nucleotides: TGTGCCAGCAGTTTACAGAGGCACTATGGCTACACCTTC.

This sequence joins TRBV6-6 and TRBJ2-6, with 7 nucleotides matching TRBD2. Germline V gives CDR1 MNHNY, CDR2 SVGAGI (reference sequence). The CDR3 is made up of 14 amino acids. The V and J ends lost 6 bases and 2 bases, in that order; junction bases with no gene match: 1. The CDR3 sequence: CASSRGAGANVLTF. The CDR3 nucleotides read TGTGCCAGCAGCCGGGGGGCTGGGGCCAACGTCCTGACTTTC.

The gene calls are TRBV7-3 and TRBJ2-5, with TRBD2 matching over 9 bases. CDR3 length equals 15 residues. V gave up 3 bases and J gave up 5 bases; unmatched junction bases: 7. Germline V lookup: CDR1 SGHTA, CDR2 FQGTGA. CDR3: CASSLGSGGGETQYF. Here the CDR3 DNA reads TGTGCCAGCAGCTTGGGTAGCGGGGGCGGGGAGACCCAGTACTTC.

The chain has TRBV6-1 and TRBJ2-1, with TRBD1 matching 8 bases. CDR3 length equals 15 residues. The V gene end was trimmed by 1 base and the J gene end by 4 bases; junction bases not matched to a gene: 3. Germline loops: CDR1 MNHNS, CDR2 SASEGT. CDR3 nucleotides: TGTGCCAGCAGTGAAGGGACAGGGCGTTACAATGAGCAGTTCTTC. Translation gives CASSEGTGRYNEQFF.

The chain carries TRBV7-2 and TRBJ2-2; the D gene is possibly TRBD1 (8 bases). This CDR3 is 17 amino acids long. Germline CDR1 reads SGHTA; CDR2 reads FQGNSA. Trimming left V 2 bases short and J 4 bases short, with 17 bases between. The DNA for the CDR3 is TGTGCCAGCAGCTTACACAGGGGGGGTTCGGGCACCGGGGAGCTGTTTTTT. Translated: CASSLHRGGSGTGELFF.

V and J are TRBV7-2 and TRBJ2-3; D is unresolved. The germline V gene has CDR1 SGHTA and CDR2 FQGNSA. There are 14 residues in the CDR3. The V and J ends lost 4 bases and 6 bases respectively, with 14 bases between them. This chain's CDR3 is CASSSSPPRDTQYF. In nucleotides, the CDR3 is TGTGCCAGCAGCTCCTCCCCCCCCCGTGATACGCAGTATTTT.

Written as DNA, the CDR3 is TGTGCCAGCAGTGCCGGACTAGCGGGCGAGACCCAGTACTTC. This gives the protein CASSAGLAGETQYF. The V call is TRBV2, the J call TRBJ2-5, with TRBD2 matching over 11 bases. The CDR3 is made up of 14 amino acids. Trimming took 4 bases from V and 5 from J; bases not matched to a gene: 3. Germline assignment: CDR1 SNHLY and CDR2 FYNNEI.

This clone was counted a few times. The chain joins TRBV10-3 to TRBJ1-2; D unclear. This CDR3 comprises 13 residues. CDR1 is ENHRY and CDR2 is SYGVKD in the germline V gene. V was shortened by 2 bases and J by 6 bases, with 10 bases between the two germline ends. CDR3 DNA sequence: TGTGCCATCAGTGAGAACTGGGCCGATGGCTACACCTTC. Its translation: CAISENWADGYTF.

CDR3 nucleotides: TGTGCCAGCAGGCAGACAGGGGAGAGTGAAGCTTTCTTT. Translated, it gives CASRQTGESEAFF. The V and J genes are TRBV6-5 and TRBJ1-1; 8 positions agree with TRBD1. The CDR3 covers 13 residues. V lost 6 bases and J lost 7; bases outside the gene matches: 7. Germline lookup yields CDR1 MNHEY and CDR2 SVGAGI.

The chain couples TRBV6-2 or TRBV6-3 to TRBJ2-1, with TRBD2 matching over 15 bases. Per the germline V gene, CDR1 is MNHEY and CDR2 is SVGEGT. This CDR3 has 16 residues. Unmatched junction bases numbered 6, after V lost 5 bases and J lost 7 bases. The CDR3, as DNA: TGTGCCAGCAGTCAGGGACTAGCGGGGGGCGATAATGAGCAGTTCTTC. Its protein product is CASSQGLAGGDNEQFF.

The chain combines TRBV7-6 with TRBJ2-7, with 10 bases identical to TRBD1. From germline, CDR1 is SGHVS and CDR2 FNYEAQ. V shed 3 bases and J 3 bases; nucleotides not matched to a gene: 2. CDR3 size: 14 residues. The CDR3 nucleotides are TGTGCCAGCAGCTTCCGGGACAGGGGCTACGAGCAGTACTTC. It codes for CASSFRDRGYEQYF.

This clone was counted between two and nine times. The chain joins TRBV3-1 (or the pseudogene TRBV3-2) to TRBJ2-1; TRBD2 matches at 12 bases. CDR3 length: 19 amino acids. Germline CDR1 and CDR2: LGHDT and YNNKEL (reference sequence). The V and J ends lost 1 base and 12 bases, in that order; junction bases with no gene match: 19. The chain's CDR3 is CASSQVTSGGTVGLWGQFF. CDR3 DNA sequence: TGTGCCAGCAGCCAAGTTACTAGCGGGGGGACCGTCGGCCTCTGGGGGCAGTTCTTC.

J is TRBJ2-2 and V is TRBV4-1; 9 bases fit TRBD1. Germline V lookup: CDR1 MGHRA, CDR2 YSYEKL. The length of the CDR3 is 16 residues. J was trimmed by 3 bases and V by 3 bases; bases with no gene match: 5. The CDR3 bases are TGCGCCAGCAGCCAGAGGACAGGGGACTACACCGGGGAGCTGTTTTTT. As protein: CASSQRTGDYTGELFF.

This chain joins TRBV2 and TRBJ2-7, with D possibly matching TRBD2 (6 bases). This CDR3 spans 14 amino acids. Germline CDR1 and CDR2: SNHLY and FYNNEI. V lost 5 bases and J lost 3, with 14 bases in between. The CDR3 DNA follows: TGTGCCAGCAGTTCAGGCCGGGGGAACTACGAGCAGTACTTC. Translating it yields CASSSGRGNYEQYF.

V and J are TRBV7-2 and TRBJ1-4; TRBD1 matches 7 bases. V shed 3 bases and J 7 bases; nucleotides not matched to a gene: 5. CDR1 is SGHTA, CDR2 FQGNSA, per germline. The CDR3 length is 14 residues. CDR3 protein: CASSFLAGGEKLFF. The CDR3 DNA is TGTGCCAGCAGCTTCCTGGCAGGGGGTGAAAAACTGTTTTTT.

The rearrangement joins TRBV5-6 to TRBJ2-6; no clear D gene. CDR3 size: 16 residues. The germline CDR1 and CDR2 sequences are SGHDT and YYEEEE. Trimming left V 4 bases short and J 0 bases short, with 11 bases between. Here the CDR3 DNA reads TGTGCCAGCAGCCAGACACGAGTCTCTGGGGCCAACGTCCTGACTTTC. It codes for CASSQTRVSGANVLTF.

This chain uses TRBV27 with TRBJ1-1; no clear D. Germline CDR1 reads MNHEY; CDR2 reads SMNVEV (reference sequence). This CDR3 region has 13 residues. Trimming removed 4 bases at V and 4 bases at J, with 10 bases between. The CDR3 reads CASSSTRGTEAFF. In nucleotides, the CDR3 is TGTGCCAGCAGTTCGACCCGGGGCACTGAAGCTTTCTTT.

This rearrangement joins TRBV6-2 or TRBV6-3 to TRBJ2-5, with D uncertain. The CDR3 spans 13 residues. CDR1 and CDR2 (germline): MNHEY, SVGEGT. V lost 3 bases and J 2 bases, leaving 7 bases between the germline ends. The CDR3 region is CASSYPPQETQYF. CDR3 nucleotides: TGTGCCAGCAGTTATCCCCCGCAAGAGACCCAGTACTTC.